This TCR beta chain was found in a study of shared clonotypes between healthy human individuals. Study as a whole: With ages of 18 to 49, the donors were two women and a few men. General observations from the study: Among donors, clonotype sharing was expected to be affected by sequencing depth.

The donor population consisted of healthy HIV-negative adults with no recent acute infections or vaccinations. An even split of each subset's genomic DNA across several immunoSEQ plates was performed. Sequenced by immunoSEQ multiplex PCR; TCRdb stores in-frame clones only, minus some. Of about half a million clones in the sample, 79% were seen once. CDR3 length: 13 residues. The V end was cut by 1 base, the J end by 4 bases, with 3 bases between. Germline CDR1 and CDR2: SGHNT and YYREEE (reference sequence). In regard to this clone: Its antigen remains unidentified.

This sequence was found in a woman aged 40 to 55 in good health. Some clones in this sample may be carry-over from other donors' samples. The chain links TRBV5-4 to TRBJ2-6; D gene ambiguous. The sample taken for sequencing was PBMCs. The CDR3 DNA sequence: TGTGCCAGCAGCTTGAAAGGGGCCAACGTCCTGACTTTC. Protein: CASSLKGANVLTF.